This entry lists 4 T cell receptor beta chains sequenced from one sample in a study of T cells in localized non-small cell lung cancer. Method: immunoSEQ multiplex PCR; TCRdb's copy keeps in-frame clones and lacks some. The table lists tens of thousands of clones, 90% of them singletons. The sequencing used peripheral blood, collected before any cancer treatment. The origin of the receptors is a woman aged 35-75 years with stage I lung adenocarcinoma.

This chain joins TRBV7-9 and TRBJ2-1, with 7 bases lining up with TRBD2. CDR1 and CDR2 (germline): SEHNR, FQNEAQ (reference sequence). The V and J ends lost 3 bases and 5 bases, in that order; junction bases with no gene match: 10. This CDR3 is 16 amino acids long. The DNA for the CDR3 is TGTGCCAGCAGCTTTAGACGCAGCGGGGCCAACAATGAGCAGTTCTTC. Translating gives CASSFRRSGANNEQFF.

V gene TRBV5-5 combines with J gene TRBJ1-4; possible D gene TRBD1, 5 bases. This CDR3 has 14 amino acids. V gave up 3 bases and J gave up 6 bases, with 12 bases separating them. Per the germline V gene, CDR1 is SGHKS and CDR2 is YYEKEE (reference sequence). CDR3: CASSWEGRDEKLFF. The CDR3 coding sequence is TGTGCCAGCAGCTGGGAGGGGCGAGATGAAAAACTGTTTTTT. Complete variable domain (other parts from reference TRBV5-5 and TRBJ1-4): DAGVTQSPTHLIKTRGQQVTLRCSPISGHKSVSWYQQVLGQGPQFIFQYYEKEERGRGNFPDRFSARQFPNYSSELNVNALLLGDSALYLCASSWEGRDEKLFFGSGTQLSVL.

The rearrangement uses TRBV12-2 and TRBJ2-7. TRBV12-2 is assigned pseudogene status. The CDR3 is 22 residues long. The DNA for the CDR3 is TGTGCAAGTCGCTGGATCACGGGTAAGAATGGGACGGATAAGGGGCAAGGGTACGAGCAGTACTTC. Its translation is CASRWITGKNGTDKGQGYEQYF.

The CDR3 is CASSLSVEAFF. CDR3 nucleotides: TGTGCCAGTAGTCTGTCCGTTGAAGCTTTCTTT. The rearrangement uses TRBV19 and TRBJ1-1; D not certain. The V end lost 5 bases, the J end lost 7 bases, and 8 bases lay between the germline ends. The CDR3 covers 11 residues. CDR1 and CDR2 from the germline V gene are LNHDA and SQIVND (reference sequence). The full variable domain, with the rest looked up from reference TRBV19 and TRBJ1-1, is DGGITQSPKYLFRKEGQNVTLSCEQNLNHDAMYWYRQDPGQGLRLIYYSQIVNDFQKGDIAEGYSVSREKKESFPLTVTSAQKNPTAFYLCASSLSVEAFFGQGTRLTVV.